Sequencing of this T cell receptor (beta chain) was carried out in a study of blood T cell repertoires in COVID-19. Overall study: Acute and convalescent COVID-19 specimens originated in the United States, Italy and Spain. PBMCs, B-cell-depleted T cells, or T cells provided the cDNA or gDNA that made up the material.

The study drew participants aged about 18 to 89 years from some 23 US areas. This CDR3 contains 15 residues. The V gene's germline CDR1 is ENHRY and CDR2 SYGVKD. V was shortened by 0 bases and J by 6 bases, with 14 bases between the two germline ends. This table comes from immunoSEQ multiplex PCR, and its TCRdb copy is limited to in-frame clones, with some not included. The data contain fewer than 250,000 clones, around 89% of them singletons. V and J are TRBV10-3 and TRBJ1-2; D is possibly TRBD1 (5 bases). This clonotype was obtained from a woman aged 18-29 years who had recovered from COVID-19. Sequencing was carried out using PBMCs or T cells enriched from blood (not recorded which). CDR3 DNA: TGTGCCATCAGTGAGTCCAGGGAAGTGGATGATGGCTACACCTTC. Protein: CAISESREVDDGYTF.